The clone carrying this TCR beta chain was detected a few times. Its antigen is not identified. This CDR3 contains 16 residues. Germline lookup yields CDR1 KGHSH and CDR2 LQKENI. After removal of 0 bases from V and 7 bases from J, the junction contained 9 bases not matched to a gene. The library targeted TCRbeta and was prepared with unique molecular identifiers. In TCRdb, the PCR reads were re-called with MiXCR into one record per CDR3 protein. In the table there are about 610,000 distinct CDR3 sequences, 27% of which are singletons. This sample was taken from a study of T-cell reconstitution after alpha-beta-depleted transplantation in children. Study-wide points: Alpha-beta T cells present about two months after transplant were reported to originate from several hundred expanded graft clones. T-cell counts and diversity at one year post-transplant came mainly from newly produced T cells.

This TCR was sampled from a boy under three years old with Wiskott-Aldrich syndrome, due to receive a stem cell transplant. This specimen consisted of PBMCs, obtained before TCRalphabeta/CD19-depleted stem cell transplant. The chain employs TRBV18 and TRBJ2-1, with 7 bases fitting TRBD2. The DNA of the CDR3 is TGTGCCAGCTCACCACCGTTCACGGCTAGCGGAAATGAGCAGTTCTTC. Translating it yields CASSPPFTASGNEQFF.